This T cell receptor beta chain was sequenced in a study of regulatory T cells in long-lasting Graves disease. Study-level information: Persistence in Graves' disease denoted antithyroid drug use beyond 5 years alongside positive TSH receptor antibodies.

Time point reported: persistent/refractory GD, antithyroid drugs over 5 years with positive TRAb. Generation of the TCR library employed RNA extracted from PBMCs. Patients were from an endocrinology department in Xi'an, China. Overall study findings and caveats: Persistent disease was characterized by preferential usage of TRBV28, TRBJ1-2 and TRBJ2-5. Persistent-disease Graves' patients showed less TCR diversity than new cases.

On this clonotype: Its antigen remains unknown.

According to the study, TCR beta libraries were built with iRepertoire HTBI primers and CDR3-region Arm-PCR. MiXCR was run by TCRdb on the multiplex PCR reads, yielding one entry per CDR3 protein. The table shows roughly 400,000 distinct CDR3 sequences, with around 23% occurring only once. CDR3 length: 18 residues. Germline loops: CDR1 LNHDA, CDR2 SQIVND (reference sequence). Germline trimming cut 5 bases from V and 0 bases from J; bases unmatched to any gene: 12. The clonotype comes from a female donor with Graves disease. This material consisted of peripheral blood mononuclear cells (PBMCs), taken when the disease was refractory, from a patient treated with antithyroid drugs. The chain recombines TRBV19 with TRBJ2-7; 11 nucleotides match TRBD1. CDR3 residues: CASSSFLPGQGVSYEQYF. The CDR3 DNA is TGTGCCAGTAGTTCCTTCCTTCCGGGACAGGGGGTCTCCTACGAGCAGTACTTC.